This TCR beta chain was recorded in a study of blood T cells in healthy people across ages. Points from the study as a whole: Greater diversity and more naive CD4+ cells were seen in long-lived donors than in aged donors. One million T cells yielded diversity estimates that were considered underestimates.

Trimming took off 0 bases at V and 3 bases at J, with 13 bases between the two ends. CDR3 length equals 16 residues. Germline values: CDR1 SGHDN, CDR2 FVKESK. Alongside a J-beta primer mix, a sample-barcoded 5' primer served in a second PCR lasting about 7 to 12 cycles. CDR3-containing paired-end reads numbering at least 2.5 million came from each sample. TCRdb itself ran the 5' RACE reads through MiXCR, one entry per CDR3 protein. This sample has 700,000 or so distinct CDR3 sequences; about 43% occur once, and the top ten carry about 32%. Of note for this clonotype: Its matching antigen is unknown.

This chain links TRBV14 with TRBJ2-3; D might be TRBD2 (6 bases). Sequencing was carried out using blood. The clonotype originates from a man of 80 years or more in good health. CDR3 bases: TGTGCCAGCAGCCAAGAGGGAGGTCGGTTGACAGATACGCAGTATTTT. Residues: CASSQEGGRLTDTQYF. Combining the CDR3 with reference TRBV14 and TRBJ2-3 gives the whole variable domain EAGVTQFPSHSVIEKGQTVTLRCDPISGHDNLYWYRRVMGKEIKFLLHFVKESKQDESGMPNNRFLAERTGGTYSTLKVQPAELEDSGVYFCASSQEGGRLTDTQYFGPGTRLTVL.